The 25 T cell receptor beta chains reported below all come from one sample, sequenced in a study of cytomegalovirus exposure and HLA in healthy donors. The PCR made use of 60 Vbeta and 13 Jbeta primers. Libraries were prepared by immunoSEQ multiplex PCR; TCRdb keeps only in-frame clonotypes and omits some of them. The data contain a few hundred thousand clones, 80% to 95% of them singletons. Sequenced: PBMCs. The source is a girl aged 2 to 9 in good health and CMV-seronegative.

The CDR3 bases are TGTGCCAGCGGCCCACAGGGGTTCCCTTACGAGCAGTACTTC. Encoded protein: CASGPQGFPYEQYF. The chain couples TRBV6-6 to TRBJ2-7; 7 nucleotides align to TRBD1. Germline CDR1 MNHNY, CDR2 SVGAGI (reference sequence). V gave up 8 bases and J gave up 4 bases; unmatched junction bases: 11. This CDR3 comprises 14 residues.

The chain couples TRBV11-2 to TRBJ2-7; 9 nucleotides align to TRBD2. This CDR3 comprises 14 residues. Germline assignment: CDR1 SGHAT and CDR2 FQNNGV. After removal of 7 bases from V and 6 bases from J, the junction contained 10 bases not matched to a gene. The CDR3 DNA is TGTGCCAGCACCCTTACGGCGGGGGGGCGCGAGCAGTACTTC. Its protein product is CASTLTAGGREQYF.

J is TRBJ1-5 and V is TRBV28; 7 bases are a match to TRBD1. V lost 3 bases to trimming and J lost 0 bases; unmatched junction nucleotides: 5. The CDR3 is 16 amino acids. Germline CDR1 reads MDHEN; CDR2 reads SYDVKM. The CDR3 bases are TGTGCCAGCAGTTTCGCAGGGGGGATTAGCAATCAGCCCCAGCATTTT. Protein: CASSFAGGISNQPQHF.

The chain combines TRBV15 with TRBJ1-1; D might be TRBD1 (6 bases). In germline, CDR1 is LNHNV, CDR2 YYDKDF (reference sequence). CDR3 length: 12 residues. Trimming left V 3 bases short and J 7 bases short, with 9 bases between. CDR3 protein: CATSSTGIEAFF. CDR3 nucleotide sequence: TGTGCCACCAGCAGTACAGGGATTGAAGCTTTCTTT.

The chain links TRBV2 to TRBJ2-7; a possible D gene is TRBD2 (6 bases). Germline V gene sequence: CDR1 SNHLY, CDR2 FYNNEI. V gave up 5 bases and J gave up 1 base, with 12 bases separating them. There are 14 residues in the CDR3. CDR3: CASSWLGGSYEQYF. CDR3 in DNA: TGTGCCAGCAGTTGGCTTGGGGGGTCCTACGAGCAGTACTTC. The full variable domain, rest sourced from reference TRBV2 and TRBJ2-7, is EPEVTQTPSHQVTQMGQEVILRCVPISNHLYFYWYRQILGQKVEFLVSFYNNEISEKSEIFDDQFSVERPDGSNFTLKIRSTKLEDSAMYFCASSWLGGSYEQYFGPGTRLTVT.

About this clone: Other DNA sequences in the sample encode the same CDR3. The chain couples TRBV29-1 to TRBJ2-7; 12 bases fit TRBD2. Trimming at V came to 3 bases and at J to 4 bases, leaving 16 bases not matched to a gene. The CDR3 contains 18 residues. CDR1 is SQVTM and CDR2 is ANQGSEA in the germline V gene. CDR3 nucleotide sequence: TGCAGCGTTGACGTAACAGATCCTAGACTAGCGGGAGTTTACGAGCAGTACTTC. Translating gives CSVDVTDPRLAGVYEQYF.

CDR3 protein: CASSVVSFETQYF. In DNA, the CDR3 is TGTGCCAGCAGCGTAGTGAGTTTTGAGACCCAGTACTTC. The J gene is TRBJ2-5, the V gene TRBV9; D gene unclear. Trimming removed 0 bases from V and 5 bases from J, with 8 bases in between. This CDR3 has 13 residues. Germline V gene data show CDR1 as SGDLS and CDR2 as YYNGEE.

The chain combines TRBV6-5 with TRBJ1-1, with D perhaps matching TRBD1 (5 bases). Per germline, CDR1 MNHEY and CDR2 SVGAGI. Trimming removed 6 bases at V and 0 bases at J, with 14 bases between. This CDR3 comprises 15 residues. CDR3 DNA sequence: TGTGCCAGCAGCTGGGGCGGTGGTCTGAACACTGAAGCTTTCTTT. This encodes CASSWGGGLNTEAFF.

The CDR3 protein is CASSATTENYGYTF. DNA for the CDR3: TGTGCCAGCAGCGCGACCACAGAAAACTATGGCTACACCTTC. This chain joins TRBV11-2 and TRBJ1-2; D uncertain. V was cut by 5 bases and J by 2 bases, with 12 bases left in between. Germline V CDR1 and CDR2: SGHAT, FQNNGV. The CDR3 contains 14 residues.

The rearrangement joins TRBV6-6 to TRBJ2-7; tentative D call: TRBD2 (6 bases). Germline assignment: CDR1 MNHNY and CDR2 SVGAGI (reference sequence). The CDR3 covers 14 residues. Trimming stripped 0 bases from V and 1 base from J, with 7 bases between. Here the CDR3 DNA reads TGTGCCAGCAGTTACTCGGAGGGGTCCTACGAGCAGTACTTC. It codes for CASSYSEGSYEQYF.

This chain connects TRBV5-1 to TRBJ2-7; weak D call: TRBD1 (6 bases). V lost 10 bases to trimming and J lost 6 bases, with 14 bases between them. The CDR3 length is 11 residues. Per germline, CDR1 SGHRS and CDR2 YFSETQ. The DNA of the CDR3 is TGCGCCTCGGCAGCAGGGGCCGAGCAGTACTTC. Residues: CASAAGAEQYF.

The chain employs TRBV11-3 and TRBJ2-2; 9 nucleotides agree with TRBD1. The junction had 4 bases not matched to a gene; V was cut back by 4 bases and J by 4 bases. CDR3 length: 15 residues. Germline assignment: CDR1 SGHNT and CDR2 YENEEA. The CDR3 sequence is CASSSGQGGTGELFF. In nucleotides, the CDR3 is TGTGCCAGCAGCTCGGGACAGGGCGGCACCGGGGAGCTGTTTTTT. Full variable domain (rest looked up from reference TRBV11-3 and TRBJ2-2): EAGVVQSPRYKIIEKKQPVAFWCNPISGHNTLYWYLQNLGQGPELLIRYENEEAVDDSQLPKDRFSAERLKGVDSTLKIQPAELGDSAVYLCASSSGQGGTGELFFGEGSRLTVL.

Concerning this clone: A read error may produce the germline difference seen at one junction end. In the same sample, other DNA sequences code for this CDR3. CDR3 loop: CASRDYTDTQYF. CDR3 bases: TGCGCCAGCAGGGACTACACAGATACGCAGTATTTT. V is TRBV2 and J is TRBJ2-3; 7 bases map to TRBD2. The germline V gene has CDR1 SNHLY and CDR2 FYNNEI. This CDR3 comprises 12 residues.

The chain has TRBV18 and TRBJ1-6; D is ambiguous. V was cut by 3 bases and J by 10 bases, with 25 bases left in between. Germline CDR1 is KGHSH and CDR2 is LQKENI. This CDR3 is built from 18 residues. DNA for the CDR3: TGTGCCAGCTCACCGTTTATGCCAGTCCGGGGTTTTAACTCACCCCTCCACTTT. Translated, it gives CASSPFMPVRGFNSPLHF.

The rearrangement links TRBV10-3 to TRBJ1-1; TRBD1 matches 8 bases. Germline CDR1 ENHRY, CDR2 SYGVKD. V shed 6 bases and J 4 bases; nucleotides not matched to a gene: 4. The CDR3 is 13 amino acids. The chain's CDR3 is CAIRNTGGTEAFF. DNA for the CDR3: TGTGCCATCAGGAATACAGGGGGCACTGAAGCTTTCTTT.

CDR3 in DNA: TGTGCCAGCAGCCTTGACAGGGGGTCGAACGAGCAGTACTTC. Protein sequence: CASSLDRGSNEQYF. The chain uses TRBV5-4 and TRBJ2-7; 9 bases fit TRBD1. Germline CDR1 is SGHNT and CDR2 is YYREEE (reference sequence). V trimming: 4 bases; J trimming: 5 bases; junction bases outside the gene matches: 7. The CDR3 has 14 amino acids.

The rearrangement uses TRBV29-1 and TRBJ2-2; a possible D gene is TRBD1 (5 bases). The CDR3 runs to 11 residues. The germline gives CDR1 SQVTM, CDR2 ANQGSEA. The V end lost 7 bases, the J end lost 6 bases, and 9 bases lay between the germline ends. The CDR3 coding sequence is TGCAGCGCCAGGGTGGCCGGGGAGCTGTTTTTT. Protein product: CSARVAGELFF.

The V and J genes are TRBV29-1 and TRBJ2-5; 9 bases line up with TRBD1. V lost 6 bases, J lost 4 bases, and 12 bases stayed unmatched. Looked up from germline, CDR1 is SQVTM and CDR2 is ANQGSEA. The CDR3 has 15 residues. The CDR3 sequence is CSVTAGTGWGETQYF. The CDR3 region has the DNA TGCAGCGTCACCGCCGGGACAGGGTGGGGAGAGACCCAGTACTTC.

The rearrangement uses TRBV7-7 and TRBJ2-5; TRBD2 agrees at 9 bases. The CDR3 has 16 amino acids. The germline V gene has CDR1 SSHAT and CDR2 FNYEAQ (reference sequence). V lost 3 bases, J lost 3 bases, and 8 bases stayed unmatched. CDR3: CASSLGSGRKEETQYF. The CDR3 bases are TGTGCCAGCAGCTTGGGTAGCGGGAGAAAGGAAGAGACCCAGTACTTC. The whole variable domain, filled in from reference TRBV7-7 and TRBJ2-5, reads GAGVSQSPRYKVTKRGQDVTLRCDPISSHATLYWYQQALGQGPEFLTYFNYEAQPDKSGLPSDRFSAERPEGSISTLTIQRTEQRDSAMYRCASSLGSGRKEETQYFGPGTRLLVL.

V usage is TRBV7-3 and J usage is TRBJ1-1, with D maybe TRBD1 (6 bases). Germline-derived CDR1 and CDR2 are SGHTA and FQGTGA. Trimming removed 9 bases at V and 4 bases at J, with 15 bases between. The CDR3 sequence is 13 residues long. The CDR3 reads CASSQGSGTEAFF. The CDR3 DNA is TGTGCCAGTTCACAGGGATCGGGCACTGAAGCTTTCTTT.

The chain is built from TRBV7-2 and TRBJ1-2; the D gene is possibly TRBD1 (6 bases). The CDR3 consists of 14 residues. The V and J ends lost 1 base and 4 bases respectively, with 10 bases between them. Germline V CDR1 and CDR2: SGHTA, FQGNSA. Here the CDR3 reads CASSLEGEVYGYTF. For the CDR3, the DNA is TGTGCCAGCAGCTTAGAGGGGGAAGTCTATGGCTACACCTTC.

This sequence joins TRBV5-1 and TRBJ2-1, with D maybe TRBD2 (6 bases). The germline gives CDR1 SGHRS, CDR2 YFSETQ. Trimming cost V 1 base and J 5 bases, with 13 bases left between them. This CDR3 spans 15 amino acids. Here the CDR3 reads CASSLWIAEDNEQFF. The CDR3 DNA reads as TGCGCCAGCAGCTTGTGGATAGCGGAGGACAATGAGCAGTTCTTC.

This clone occurred a few times. The gene calls are TRBV6-5 and TRBJ1-1; perhaps TRBD1 as D (6 bases). This CDR3 has 15 amino acids. Germline CDR1 and CDR2: MNHEY and SVGAGI. The V end lost 7 bases, the J end lost 3 bases, and 18 bases lay between the germline ends. The CDR3: CASTLRGGADTEAFF. CDR3 in DNA: TGTGCCAGCACTCTCCGAGGGGGTGCGGACACTGAAGCTTTCTTT.

The chain combines TRBV2 with TRBJ2-3; 10 bases fit TRBD2. Germline CDR1 is SNHLY and CDR2 is FYNNEI. After removal of 8 bases from V and 4 bases from J, the junction contained 6 bases not matched to a gene. This CDR3 spans 14 amino acids. In nucleotides, the CDR3 is TGTGCCAGCCGCAAGCGGGGGGGCTCAGATACGCAGTATTTT. Amino acid sequence: CASRKRGGSDTQYF.

J is TRBJ1-2 and V is TRBV10-1; D gene uncertain. The ends were cut back, 2 bases at V and 4 bases at J, with 11 bases in the middle. Germline CDR1 and CDR2: WNHNN and SYGVQD (reference sequence). The CDR3 spans 14 residues. CDR3 residues: CASSEEAGSYGYTF. The CDR3 nucleotides read TGCGCCAGCAGTGAGGAGGCGGGTAGCTATGGCTACACCTTC.